These T cell receptor beta chains were read from a single sample in a study of T cell repertoires in cytomegalovirus infection. TCRdb used MiXCR to reprocess the reads, holding one entry per CDR3 protein. Of more than 400,000 distinct CDR3 sequences in the sample, 26% were seen once. The source material was PBMCs. Receptors originate from a human donor in good health (CMV status not recorded). Some clones in this sample may be carry-over from other donors' samples. CDR3s include the opening cysteine and the closing phenylalanine or tryptophan. A D gene is named only where the DNA matches it firmly. For some rows the clone size is stated as once, few or many, or as a class when expanded; others skip it.

TRBJ1-6,few,TRBV4-2,-,TGTGCCAGCAGCCAACAATCTGGACGGGGGAATAATTCACCCCTCCACTTT,CASSQQSGRGNNSPLHF
TRBJ1-3,few,TRBV24-1,-,TGTGCCACCAGTGATCCGGGCCCTGGAAACACCATATATTTT,CATSDPGPGNTIYF
TRBJ2-7,-,TRBV5-1,TRBD2,TGCGCCAGCAGCTTGTATGGGGGGGAAGGCTACGAGCAGTACTTC,CASSLYGGEGYEQYF
TRBJ1-5,-,TRBV2,-,TGTGCCAGCAGTGAAGGGACGGACCAGCCCCAGCATTTT,CASSEGTDQPQHF
TRBJ1-2,few,TRBV7-9,TRBD1,TGTGCCAGCACCTATCCCAATACGGGACAGGGGTTCCGTGGCTACACCTTC,CASTYPNTGQGFRGYTF
TRBJ2-1,few,TRBV11-3,TRBD2,TGTGCCAGCAGCTTAGTGCCGGGACTAGCGGGATACAATGAGCAGTTCTTC,CASSLVPGLAGYNEQFF
TRBJ2-7,-,TRBV20-1,-,TGCAGTGCCAACCGGGACGGTGATCGCTCCTACGAGCAGTACTTC,CSANRDGDRSYEQYF
TRBJ1-1,many,TRBV12-3/TRBV12-4,TRBD1,TGTGCCAGCAACGCGGACAGGGCCACTGAAGCTTTCTTT,CASNADRATEAFF
TRBJ1-2,-,TRBV30,-,TGTGCCCAGAGCTTTTACTATGGCTACACCTTC,CAQSFYYGYTF
TRBJ2-5,few,TRBV9,-,TGTGCCAGCAGCGAGGGGGGAGAGACCCAGTACTTC,CASSEGGETQYF
TRBJ1-5,-,TRBV5-8,TRBD1,TGTGCCAGCAGCTTGGGACAGGGGGCACGGCAGCCCCAGCATTTT,CASSLGQGARQPQHF
TRBJ2-1,-,TRBV19,-,TGTGCCAGTAACACTGGGCCCGGATACAATGAGCAGTTCTTC,CASNTGPGYNEQFF
TRBJ2-5,many,TRBV7-2,-,TGTGCCAGCAGCTTAGTTAACGGACAAGAGACCCAGTACTTC,CASSLVNGQETQYF
TRBJ2-1,-,TRBV7-2,TRBD2,TGTGCCAGCAGCGGGAGACTAGCGGGAGGTCAGAATGAGCAGTTCTTC,CASSGRLAGGQNEQFF
TRBJ1-1,few,TRBV12-3/TRBV12-4,-,TGTGCCAGCAGTTTAAAGGACGGAGGTGAAGCTTTCTTT,CASSLKDGGEAFF
TRBJ2-1,once,TRBV4-1,-,TGCGCCAGCAGCCAAGAATCGACACAAACTTACAATGAGCAGTTCTTC,CASSQESTQTYNEQFF
TRBJ2-1,-,TRBV11-3,-,TGTGCCAGCAGCTTGGGATGGGGGGAGCCATACAATGAGCAGTTCTTC,CASSLGWGEPYNEQFF
TRBJ1-1,-,TRBV19,-,TGTGCCAGTAGTACCTGGGGGGGCGCGTATGGCACTGAAGCTTTCTTT,CASSTWGGAYGTEAFF
TRBJ2-3,-,TRBV7-9,TRBD1,TGTGCCAGCAGCTGGACAGGGGTCACAGATACGCAGTATTTT,CASSWTGVTDTQYF
TRBJ1-2,few,TRBV12-3/TRBV12-4,-,TGTGCCAGTCTGATGGCAGGGGCCGCTAATGGCTACACCTTC,CASLMAGAANGYTF
TRBJ2-1,-,TRBV7-2,-,TGTGCCAGCAGCCGCGCGGGACCGAGACGGAATGAGCAGTTCTTC,CASSRAGPRRNEQFF
TRBJ2-7,-,TRBV5-1,-,TGCGCCAGCAGCTTGGGAACTAGTAACTATCGCGAGCAGTACTTC,CASSLGTSNYREQYF
TRBJ1-5,-,TRBV19,-,TGTGCCAGTAGGTTTTTGGGCAATCAGCCCCAGCATTTT,CASRFLGNQPQHF
TRBJ2-1,-,TRBV7-9,TRBD2,TGTGCCAGCAGCGGCCGGGGACTAGCGGGAGGCCGTAGCTCCTACAATGAGCAGTTCTTC,CASSGRGLAGGRSSYNEQFF
TRBJ1-1,few,TRBV10-3,TRBD1,TGTGCCATCAACGGCGACAGGGGGTTCGCTGAAGCTTTCTTT,CAINGDRGFAEAFF
TRBJ2-1,few,TRBV7-7,-,TGTGCTAGCAGCTTTCCCGGCCCCAATGAGCAGTTCTTC,CASSFPGPNEQFF
TRBJ1-4,many,TRBV19,TRBD1,TGTGCCAGTAGTACCGGGACAGGGGGAGAAAAACTGTTTTTT,CASSTGTGGEKLFF
TRBJ2-3,-,TRBV7-2,-,TGTGCCAGCAGCTTAGAGACTGTTGATACGCAGTATTTT,CASSLETVDTQYF
TRBJ2-5,-,TRBV29-1,-,TGCAGCGTCGCTGGATCGACAGGACGGCAAGAGACCCAGTACTTC,CSVAGSTGRQETQYF
TRBJ1-2,many,TRBV7-2,-,TGTGCCAGCAGCTTAGCTCAGGGGTACTATGGCTACACCTTC,CASSLAQGYYGYTF
TRBJ2-3,many,TRBV7-2,-,TGTGCCAGCAGCTCAAATAACAGGAGGCGCACAGATACGCAGTATTTT,CASSSNNRRRTDTQYF